Each of the 22 T cell receptor beta chains below was sequenced from the same sample in a study of blood T cell repertoires in COVID-19 (dated by TCRdb to the early 2020s). Library preparation used the immunoSEQ multiplex PCR assay. Not all clones reach the TCRdb copy of this immuneACCESS table, which keeps in-frame sequences only. Checked studies attribute under half of the gap to unresolved V genes and leave the rest unexplained. The sample table contains 250,000 or so clones; only one count was recorded for around 82% of them. The top ten constitute about 3% of the sample. The sequenced sample was PBMCs or T cells enriched from blood (not recorded which). The receptors come from a man over 45 who had recovered from COVID-19.

This clone has at least ten counts. The chain is built from TRBV6-4 and TRBJ2-2; the D is unclear. From germline, CDR1 is MRHNA and CDR2 SNTAGT. This CDR3 has 13 residues. V was trimmed by 8 bases and J by 5 bases, leaving 12 bases between them. The CDR3 protein is CASGNGETGELFF. CDR3 nucleotides: TGTGCCAGCGGTAACGGTGAGACCGGGGAGCTGTTTTTT.

V usage is TRBV20-1 and J usage is TRBJ1-1; D is undetermined. CDR1 and CDR2 (germline): DFQATT, SNEGSKA (reference sequence). The CDR3 length is 10 residues. The CDR3 region is CRAGRAEAFF. CDR3 nucleotides: TGCAGGGCCGGGAGGGCTGAAGCTTTCTTT.

The chain joins TRBV7-2 to TRBJ2-5, with D perhaps TRBD2 (5 bases). The germline V gene has CDR1 SGHTA and CDR2 FQGNSA. Between the trimmed V and J ends, which lost 5 bases and 3 bases, there was a span of 13 bases. The length of the CDR3 is 14 residues. The CDR3 protein is CASSPMALEETQYF. CDR3 nucleotides: TGTGCCAGCAGCCCCATGGCACTAGAAGAGACCCAGTACTTC.

The chain is built from TRBV7-9 and TRBJ1-4; a weak D match, TRBD1 (5 bases). The CDR3 is made up of 17 amino acids. The germline V gene encodes CDR1 SEHNR and CDR2 FQNEAQ (reference sequence). Trimming took 5 bases from V and 2 from J, leaving 18 bases between them. This CDR3 reads CASSPLEGTPTNEKLFF. The CDR3, as DNA: TGTGCCAGCAGCCCCTTGGAGGGGACCCCGACTAATGAAAAACTGTTTTTT. Variable domain in full (rest from reference TRBV7-9 and TRBJ1-4): DTGVSQNPRHKITKRGQNVTFRCDPISEHNRLYWYRQTLGQGPEFLTYFQNEAQLEKSRLLSDRFSAERPKGSFSTLEIQRTEQGDSAMYLCASSPLEGTPTNEKLFFGSGTQLSVL.

The gene calls are TRBV28 and TRBJ2-2, with 8 nucleotides matching TRBD2. The CDR3 sequence is 18 residues long. V gave up 6 bases and J gave up 4 bases; unmatched junction bases: 16. In germline, CDR1 is MDHEN, CDR2 SYDVKM. CDR3 amino acids: CASSDTRGGPVGTGELFF. DNA of the CDR3: TGTGCCAGCAGCGACACCCGGGGGGGGCCCGTGGGCACCGGGGAGCTGTTTTTT.

This clone occurred once. The gene calls are TRBV24-1 and TRBJ2-7; 10 bases fit TRBD2. Germline V gene lookup returns CDR1 KGHDR and CDR2 SFDVKD. V trimming: 0 bases; J trimming: 0 bases; junction bases outside the gene matches: 7. The CDR3 has 18 residues. The CDR3: CATSDLGSGGPFSYEQYF. The CDR3 DNA sequence: TGTGCCACCAGTGATTTGGGTAGCGGGGGGCCCTTCTCCTACGAGCAGTACTTC.

This chain connects TRBV3-1 (or the pseudogene TRBV3-2) to TRBJ2-1; D is uncertain. Per the germline V gene, CDR1 is LGHDT and CDR2 is YNNKEL (reference sequence). V lost 4 bases to trimming and J lost 8 bases, with 18 bases between them. The CDR3 spans 15 residues. The CDR3 DNA is TGTGCCAGCAGCCCGCTTATCTTTAGTGGTGATGAGCAGTTCTTC. This encodes CASSPLIFSGDEQFF.

This chain uses TRBV7-2 with TRBJ2-7; 10 bases align to TRBD2. Trimming at V came to 4 bases and at J to 3 bases, leaving 6 bases not matched to a gene. The CDR3 runs to 15 residues. The germline V gene encodes CDR1 SGHTA and CDR2 FQGNSA. The DNA of the CDR3 is TGTGCCAGCAGCTGGGATCTAGCGGGAGACTACGAGCAGTACTTC. Its translation: CASSWDLAGDYEQYF.

The rearrangement joins TRBV5-1 to TRBJ2-3; TRBD1 agrees at 7 bases. This CDR3 spans 16 amino acids. CDR1 and CDR2 from the germline V gene are SGHRS and YFSETQ. The trim removed 0 bases at V and 4 bases at J, leaving 8 bases unmatched. CDR3 residues: CASSLVLAQGSDTQYF. CDR3 coding DNA: TGCGCCAGCAGCTTGGTGTTGGCACAGGGGTCAGATACGCAGTATTTT.

The genes are TRBV7-6 and TRBJ2-7; D possibly corresponds to TRBD1 (6 bases). With 6 bases removed from V and 7 bases from J, the gap between germline ends came to 25 bases. The CDR3 has 16 residues. CDR1 and CDR2 from the germline V gene are SGHVS and FNYEAQ. CDR3 DNA: TGTGCCAGCAGACCTAGTGCACGGACAGACCTGGGTGAGCAGTACTTC. Protein product: CASRPSARTDLGEQYF.

The chain has TRBV20-1 and TRBJ2-1; TRBD2 aligns across 7 bases. This CDR3 comprises 11 residues. The germline CDR1 and CDR2 sequences are DFQATT and SNEGSKA (reference sequence). Trimming removed 3 bases from V and 15 bases from J; junction bases left unmatched: 8. The CDR3 coding sequence is TGCAGTGCTAGTTACCAGCGGGACTCGTTCTTC. Its protein is CSASYQRDSFF.

The table lists this clone with many counts. The chain links TRBV5-1 to TRBJ1-4; D might be TRBD1 (5 bases). Germline loops: CDR1 SGHRS, CDR2 YFSETQ. V lost 3 bases and J lost 5, with 11 bases in between. This CDR3 region has 14 residues. The chain's CDR3 is CASSWVGRNEKLFF. In DNA form, the CDR3 reads TGCGCCAGCAGCTGGGTGGGGCGCAATGAAAAACTGTTTTTT.

A remark on this clone: Given a much more abundant clone one base away, this may be a read error. Other DNA sequences of this sample code for an identical CDR3. The chain carries TRBV3-1 (or the pseudogene TRBV3-2) and TRBJ2-7, with 8 bases fitting TRBD2. CDR1 is LGHDT and CDR2 is YNNKEL in the germline V gene (reference sequence). V lost 5 bases, J lost 4 bases, and 10 bases stayed unmatched. This CDR3 is built from 15 residues. CDR3 region: CASSSSSGGEYEQYF. The CDR3 coding sequence is TGTGCCAGCAGCTCCTCAAGCGGGGGTGAATACGAGCAGTACTTC.

This chain links TRBV2 with TRBJ2-3; 7 nucleotides match TRBD2. The CDR3 spans 16 residues. Trimming took 4 bases from V and 0 from J; bases not matched to a gene: 7. CDR1 and CDR2 from the germline V gene are SNHLY and FYNNEI. The CDR3, as DNA: TGTGCCAGCAGTGGGGGTAGCGGGCCCAGCACAGATACGCAGTATTTT. Encoded protein: CASSGGSGPSTDTQYF. Full variable domain (remainder filled in from reference TRBV2 and TRBJ2-3): EPEVTQTPSHQVTQMGQEVILRCVPISNHLYFYWYRQILGQKVEFLVSFYNNEISEKSEIFDDQFSVERPDGSNFTLKIRSTKLEDSAMYFCASSGGSGPSTDTQYFGPGTRLTVL.

The chain uses TRBV19 and TRBJ1-2; tentative D call: TRBD1 (6 bases). The V gene lost 5 bases and the J gene lost 5 bases, with 15 bases spanning the gap. From germline, CDR1 is LNHDA and CDR2 SQIVND (reference sequence). The length of the CDR3 is 14 residues. CDR3: CASSGDIISYGYTF. DNA for the CDR3: TGTGCCAGTAGTGGGGACATCATCTCATATGGCTACACCTTC.

This chain joins TRBV5-3 and TRBJ1-3, with 9 bases lining up with TRBD1. TRBV5-3 has ORF status, its function being uncertain. This CDR3 has 18 residues. V dropped 2 bases and J dropped 0; count of bases not matched to a gene: 9. CDR3 residues: CARSLHRTGASSGNTIYF. DNA for the CDR3: TGTGCCAGAAGCTTACACAGGACAGGGGCGAGCTCTGGAAACACCATATATTTT.

The chain links TRBV5-8 to TRBJ2-2; 10 nucleotides agree with TRBD2. Germline V gene lookup returns CDR1 SGHTS and CDR2 YDEGEE. CDR3 size: 15 residues. V lost 1 base and J lost 4; bases outside the gene matches: 1. CDR3 nucleotide sequence: TGTGCCAGCAGCTTGAGCGGGGGGGCCACCGGGGAGCTGTTTTTT. Amino acid sequence: CASSLSGGATGELFF.

The CDR3 sequence: CASSLDPGSLGETQYF. The DNA of the CDR3 is TGCGCCAGCAGCTTGGACCCGGGGAGCCTCGGGGAGACCCAGTACTTC. The chain recombines TRBV5-1 with TRBJ2-5; D may be TRBD2 (5 bases). Germline V gives CDR1 SGHRS, CDR2 YFSETQ. The V end was cut by 0 bases, the J end by 5 bases, with 17 bases between. CDR3 size: 16 residues.

The V call is TRBV14, the J call TRBJ1-3; D is possibly TRBD1 (6 bases). In germline, CDR1 is SGHDN, CDR2 FVKESK. The V end lost 4 bases, the J end lost 6 bases, and 16 bases lay between the germline ends. This CDR3 spans 15 amino acids. Here the CDR3 reads CASSRLQGFANTIYF. CDR3 sequence (DNA): TGTGCCAGCAGCCGCTTACAGGGATTTGCAAACACCATATATTTT.

V is TRBV19 and J is TRBJ1-2, with 7 bases identical to TRBD1. The length of the CDR3 is 15 residues. The germline V gene encodes CDR1 LNHDA and CDR2 SQIVND (reference sequence). With 10 bases clipped from V and 4 bases from J, the junction kept 15 bases outside the gene matches. The CDR3 bases are TGTGCCACCAACTACCGACAGGGATTGAGCTATGGCTACACCTTC. It codes for CATNYRQGLSYGYTF. The full variable domain, with the rest looked up from reference TRBV19 and TRBJ1-2, is DGGITQSPKYLFRKEGQNVTLSCEQNLNHDAMYWYRQDPGQGLRLIYYSQIVNDFQKGDIAEGYSVSREKKESFPLTVTSAQKNPTAFYLCATNYRQGLSYGYTFGSGTRLTVV.

This rearrangement joins TRBV12-5 to TRBJ2-7; D is unresolved. CDR1 and CDR2 (germline): LGHNT, FRNRAP. V was trimmed by 2 bases and J by 4 bases, leaving 15 bases between them. This CDR3 is 15 amino acids long. The CDR3 protein is CASGLSDSTVYEQYF. CDR3 nucleotides: TGTGCTAGTGGTTTGAGTGACTCTACGGTATACGAGCAGTACTTC.

The chain is built from TRBV5-6 and TRBJ1-2; D remains ambiguous. The CDR3 is 16 amino acids. The V gene's germline CDR1 is SGHDT and CDR2 YYEEEE. Trimming removed 4 bases from V and 5 bases from J, with 21 bases in between. The CDR3 loop reads CASSPKASRAEYGYTF. CDR3 in DNA: TGTGCCAGCAGCCCGAAAGCGAGTCGCGCGGAATATGGCTACACCTTC.